A single sample gave rise to the 7 T cell receptor beta chains below, sequenced in a study of lymphopenia after photon versus proton radiotherapy. TCRdb's copy holds only in-frame clones and misses some; the assay was immunoSEQ multiplex PCR. The sample shows tens of thousands of clones, less than 85% of them seen only once. The sample here was peripheral blood, taken from a patient treated with photon-based radiotherapy. These receptor sequences come from a man between 60 and 75 years old with pancreatic cancer.

Concerning this clone: At one of its ends the junction is not consistent with the germline gene, which may arise from a read error. The V gene is TRBV5-8, the J gene TRBJ2-7, with D hard to call. Germline V gives CDR1 SGHTS, CDR2 YDEGEE. CDR3 length: 13 residues. This CDR3 reads CASSLGALYEQYF. In DNA form, the CDR3 reads TGTGCCAGCAGCTTGGGAGCCCTCTACGAACAGTACTTC.

The V call is TRBV5-6, the J call TRBJ2-5; D is possibly TRBD2 (6 bases). The J call is doubtful: the DNA matches TRBJ2-7 better. The CDR3 spans 14 residues. The germline V gene encodes CDR1 SGHDT and CDR2 YYEEEE. This chain's CDR3 is CASSGEEGLYEQYF. Written as DNA, the CDR3 is TGTGCCAGCAGCGGGGAAGAGGGACTTTACGAGCAGTACTTC.

The chain employs TRBV2 and TRBJ1-3; the D gene is possibly TRBD1 (5 bases). The CDR3 loop spans 15 amino acids. Trimming left V 6 bases short and J 4 bases short, with 16 bases between. Germline CDR1 SNHLY, CDR2 FYNNEI. The CDR3 sequence is CASRQAGVLGNTIYF. The CDR3 nucleotides read TGTGCCAGCAGGCAGGCGGGGGTCCTCGGAAACACCATATATTTT. The variable domain in full, completed from reference TRBV2 and TRBJ1-3, reads EPEVTQTPSHQVTQMGQEVILRCVPISNHLYFYWYRQILGQKVEFLVSFYNNEISEKSEIFDDQFSVERPDGSNFTLKIRSTKLEDSAMYFCASRQAGVLGNTIYFGEGSWLTVV.

This chain connects TRBV7-9 to TRBJ2-7; 9 bases map to TRBD1. The V and J ends lost 2 bases and 3 bases, in that order; junction bases with no gene match: 2. This CDR3 has 14 amino acids. Germline assignment: CDR1 SEHNR and CDR2 FQNEAQ (reference sequence). CDR3 amino acids: CASSLRDRVYEQYF. In DNA, the CDR3 is TGTGCCAGCAGCTTAAGGGACAGGGTCTACGAGCAGTACTTC.

This clone was counted a single time. The gene calls are TRBV7-3 and TRBJ2-3; D is possibly TRBD2 (6 bases). Germline CDR1 is SGHTA and CDR2 is FQGTGA. Trimming removed 5 bases at V and 2 bases at J, with 14 bases between. The CDR3 totals 15 residues. CDR3 protein: CASSETGVYTDTQYF. CDR3 sequence (DNA): TGTGCCAGCAGCGAGACGGGGGTTTACACAGATACGCAGTATTTT.

The rearrangement links TRBV5-1 to TRBJ2-5; D is unclear. This CDR3 has 14 residues. The V gene's germline CDR1 is SGHRS and CDR2 YFSETQ. Trimming pared 2 bases from V and 5 bases from J, leaving 13 bases between. The CDR3 sequence is CASSLGISQETQYF. Written as DNA, the CDR3 is TGCGCCAGCAGCTTAGGGATCTCCCAGGAGACCCAGTACTTC.

The J gene is TRBJ2-3, the V gene TRBV19; possibly TRBD1 or TRBD2 for D (5 bases each). The CDR3 spans 14 residues. CDR1 is LNHDA and CDR2 is SQIVND in the germline V gene (reference sequence). V was trimmed by 9 bases and J by 1 base, leaving 14 bases between them. CDR3 nucleotide sequence: TGTGCCAGCCTAAGTCGGGGACGCACAGATACGCAGTATTTT. It specifies CASLSRGRTDTQYF.